Sequencing of this TCR beta chain was carried out in a study of T cell responses to AZD1222 COVID-19 vaccine. Sequenced by immunoSEQ multiplex PCR; TCRdb stores in-frame clones only, minus some. The repertoire holds 80,000 or so clones, with less than 95% as singletons. The CDR3 runs to 13 residues. Trimming stripped 4 bases from V and 5 bases from J, with 11 bases between. Germline V gene sequence: CDR1 MNHEY, CDR2 SVGAGI. A note on this clone: Antigen: not known.

Samples with a second dose at about 4 or about 12 weeks were pooled together. Study results and limitations: Distributed over spike, vaccine-associated CD4 TCRs predominated at 160-218 and 743-854. Donors, mostly white British, included more females; clonal diversity was possibly underestimated. No repertoire was sampled before or during the peak T cell response, only after it.

The sequencing here drew on peripheral blood, taken 28 days after the second AZD1222 dose. This receptor was taken from an adult who received the AZD1222 COVID-19 vaccine. This chain joins TRBV6-5 and TRBJ1-1, with D uncertain. The CDR3: CASSSPGGTEAFF. In DNA, the CDR3 is TGTGCCAGCAGTTCCCCCGGAGGGACTGAAGCTTTCTTT.